The clone carrying this TCR beta chain was seen ten or more times. These data come from a study of response to subunit inactivated influenza vaccine. MiXCR was run by TCRdb on the RT-PCR reads, yielding one entry per CDR3 protein. The data contain more than 200,000 distinct CDR3 sequences, 12% of them seen just once; the ten biggest clones take up more than 7%. The CDR3 consists of 12 residues. V shed 5 bases and J shed 2 bases, with 5 bases lying between them. The origin of this receptor is a man between 50 and 59 years old who received an inactivated influenza vaccine. Sequencing was performed on non-naive T cells sorted from PBMCs, taken 14 to 15 days before vaccination. This chain joins TRBV12-3 or TRBV12-4 and TRBJ2-3; no firm D call. Written as DNA, the CDR3 is TGTGCCAGCAGTCCTCACACAGATACGCAGTATTTT. Amino acid sequence: CASSPHTDTQYF.